The entry below describes one T cell receptor beta chain. Its antigen is currently unknown. Germline values: CDR1 SGHDT, CDR2 YYEEEE. The CDR3 consists of 14 residues. V dropped 0 bases and J dropped 4 bases, with 8 bases sitting between them. A multiplex PCR was run with 60 Vbeta primers and 13 Jbeta primers. Profiled with immunoSEQ multiplex PCR; TCRdb holds only in-frame clones, not every one. Among about 180,000 clones listed, over 70% were seen once. This sample stems from a study of cytomegalovirus exposure and HLA in healthy donors. Study results and caveats: Highly shared sequence variants in one cluster were likely a sequencing artifact.

Source material: PBMCs. The receptor was derived from a middle-aged man in good health and CMV-seronegative. The chain couples TRBV5-6 to TRBJ1-5, with unresolved D. The DNA of the CDR3 is TGTGCCAGCAGCTTGGGGCAAGATAATCAGCCCCAGCATTTT. Its translation: CASSLGQDNQPQHF.